This T cell receptor (beta chain) was obtained from a study of identical twins (TCRdb year 2016). A note on the overall study: TCR alpha and beta repertoires from monozygotic twins, unrelated adults of various ages and cord blood were deep-sequenced to test whether fetal clonotypes persist. Replicate twin experiments were performed at different times using different library preparation protocols to rule out contamination. Study-level results and caveats: In beta out-of-frame sequences, excess twin sharing was weaker, because having fewer shared sequences lowered the signal-to-noise ratio. Out-of-frame TCR alpha sequences shared between twins showed an excess of low generation-probability sequences compared with coincidental sharing between unrelated individuals. Invariant T cells such as MAIT and iNKT could partly confound zero-insertion analyses, although diverse VJ usage argued against such confounding for most clonotypes. Because the same donors could not be followed over many years, the conclusions relied on cross-sectional statistical analysis. Abundant cord blood beta clonotypes carried fewer insertions; young adult naive repertoires showed a weaker similar trend, while memory repertoires showed none. In monozygotic twins, recombination models systematically underestimated out-of-frame TCR alpha sharing, but the models matched the sharing seen between unrelated individuals.

This clonotype was counted ten times or more. The antigen it binds to is not known. The input lacks base qualities; no much larger clone sits a single base away. Libraries came from 5' RACE. Sequencing was performed on an Illumina HiSeq 2000. Template switching added a universal primer binding site, and the final cDNA carried a unique molecular identifier that allowed TCR cDNA molecules to be counted accurately. Specific primers in the conserved constant-segment region were used to synthesize first-strand cDNA for the TCR alpha and beta chains. To control for contamination, every cDNA library carried two barcodes: a SMART-Mk sample barcode plus Illumina barcodes. Two successive PCR steps introduced TruSeq adapter sequences along with Illumina sample barcodes. Sequencing of the TCR alpha and beta cDNA libraries was done on the Illumina HiSeq platform using custom primers. The original methods were these. MiGEC was used to process raw reads and extract unique molecular identifiers, and MiXCR was used to find CDR3 positions. Recombination models were inferred per individual with the repgenHMM and IGoR tools using an EM algorithm. Shared clonotype analysis was performed with the tcR package in R, normalizing sharing by the product of cloneset sizes. To study raw recombination without the effects of thymic and clonal selection, out-of-frame nonproductive sequences were analyzed. The public reads were run again by TCRdb, first through fastp at Q25 and then through MiXCR, and only productive beta chains were kept. Rows merge per CDR3 protein into single entries with the most common DNA and genes. The V and J calls follow TCRdb's processing rather than the paper's. The sample table records 1.5 million to 2 million distinct CDR3 sequences; roughly a third of these occur just once. The ten largest clones represent less than 0.35% of the sample.

Every donor in the study was a healthy Caucasian. At the junction V is shortened by 3 bases and J by 2 bases; bases outside the gene matches: 1. Reading from cysteine to phenylalanine, the CDR3 counts 14 amino acids. Only the CDR3 part of the read is kept: 42 bases, read in frame from the first base. Via the germline V gene, CDR1 is LGHNA and CDR2 YNFKEQ. This receptor was identified in a newborn girl in good health. Material for sequencing was cord blood. The chain is made from TRBV4-2 and TRBJ2-3, with TRBD2 matching 8 junction bases. This receptor carries the CDR3 CASSQREVTDTQYF. The DNA sequence is as follows: TGTGCCAGCAGCCAGCGGGAGGTCACAGATACGCAGTATTTT.